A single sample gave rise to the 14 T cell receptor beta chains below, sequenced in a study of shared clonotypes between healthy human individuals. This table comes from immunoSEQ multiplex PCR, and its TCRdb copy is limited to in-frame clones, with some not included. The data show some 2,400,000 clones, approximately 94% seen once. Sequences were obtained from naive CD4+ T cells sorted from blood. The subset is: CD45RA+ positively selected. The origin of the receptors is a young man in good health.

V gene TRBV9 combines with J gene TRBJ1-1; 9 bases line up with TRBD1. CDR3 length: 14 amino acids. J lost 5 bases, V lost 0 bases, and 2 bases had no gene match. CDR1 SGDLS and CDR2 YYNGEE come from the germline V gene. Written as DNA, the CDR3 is TGTGCCAGCAGCGTAGCGGGACAGGGAACTGAAGCTTTCTTT. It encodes CASSVAGQGTEAFF.

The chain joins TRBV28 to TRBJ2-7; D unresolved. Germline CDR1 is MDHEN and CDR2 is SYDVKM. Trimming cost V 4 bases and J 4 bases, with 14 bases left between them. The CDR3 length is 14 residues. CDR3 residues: CASSSPGPKYEQYF. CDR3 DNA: TGTGCCAGCAGTTCACCTGGACCGAAGTACGAGCAGTACTTC.

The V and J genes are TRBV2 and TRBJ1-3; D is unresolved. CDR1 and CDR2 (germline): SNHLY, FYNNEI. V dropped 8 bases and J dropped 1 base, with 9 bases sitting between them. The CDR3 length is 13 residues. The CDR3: CASAFVSGNTIYF. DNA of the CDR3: TGTGCCAGCGCTTTTGTGTCTGGAAACACCATATATTTT.

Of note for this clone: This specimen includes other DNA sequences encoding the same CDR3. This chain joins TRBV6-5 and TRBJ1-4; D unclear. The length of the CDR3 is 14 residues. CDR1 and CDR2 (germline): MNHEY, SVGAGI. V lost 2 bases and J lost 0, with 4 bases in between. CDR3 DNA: TGTGCCAGCAGTTACAGTGCAACTAATGAAAAACTGTTTTTT. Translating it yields CASSYSATNEKLFF.

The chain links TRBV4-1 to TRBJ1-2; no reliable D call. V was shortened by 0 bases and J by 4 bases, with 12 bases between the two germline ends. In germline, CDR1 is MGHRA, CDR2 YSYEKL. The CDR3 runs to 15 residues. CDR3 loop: CASSQDLMAFYGYTF. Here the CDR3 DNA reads TGCGCCAGCAGCCAAGATCTGATGGCCTTCTATGGCTACACCTTC.

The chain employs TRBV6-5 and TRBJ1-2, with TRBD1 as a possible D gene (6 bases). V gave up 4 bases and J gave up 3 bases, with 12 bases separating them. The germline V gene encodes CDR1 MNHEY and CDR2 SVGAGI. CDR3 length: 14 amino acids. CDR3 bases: TGTGCCAGCAGTTCTCTGACAGGTTACTATGGCTACACCTTC. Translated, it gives CASSSLTGYYGYTF.

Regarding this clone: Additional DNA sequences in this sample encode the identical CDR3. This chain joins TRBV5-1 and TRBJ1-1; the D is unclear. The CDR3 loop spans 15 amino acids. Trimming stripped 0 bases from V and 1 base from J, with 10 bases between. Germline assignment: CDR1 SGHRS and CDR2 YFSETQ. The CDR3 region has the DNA TGCGCCAGCAGCTTGGAAGGCGCAGGGAACACTGAAGCTTTCTTT. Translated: CASSLEGAGNTEAFF.

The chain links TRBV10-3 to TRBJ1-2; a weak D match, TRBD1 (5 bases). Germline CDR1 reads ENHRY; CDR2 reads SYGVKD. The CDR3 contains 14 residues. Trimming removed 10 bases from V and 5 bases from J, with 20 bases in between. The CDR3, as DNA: TGTGCCAGCCAAATCCAGGGCGGGGGTTATGGCTACACCTTC. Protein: CASQIQGGGYGYTF.

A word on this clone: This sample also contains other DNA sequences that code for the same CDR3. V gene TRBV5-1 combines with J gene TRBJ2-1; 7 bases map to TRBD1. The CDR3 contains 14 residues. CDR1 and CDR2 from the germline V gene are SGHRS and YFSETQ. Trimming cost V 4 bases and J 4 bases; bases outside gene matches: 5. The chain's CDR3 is CASSPGQSYNEQFF. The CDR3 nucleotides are TGCGCCAGCAGCCCGGGACAGTCATACAATGAGCAGTTCTTC.

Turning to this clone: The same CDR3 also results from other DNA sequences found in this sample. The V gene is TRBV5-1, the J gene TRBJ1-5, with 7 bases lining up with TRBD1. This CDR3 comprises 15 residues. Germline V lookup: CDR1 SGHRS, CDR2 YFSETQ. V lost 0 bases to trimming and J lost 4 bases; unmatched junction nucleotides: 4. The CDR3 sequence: CASSLGPGGNQPQHF. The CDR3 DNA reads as TGCGCCAGCAGCTTGGGGCCAGGGGGGAATCAGCCCCAGCATTTT.

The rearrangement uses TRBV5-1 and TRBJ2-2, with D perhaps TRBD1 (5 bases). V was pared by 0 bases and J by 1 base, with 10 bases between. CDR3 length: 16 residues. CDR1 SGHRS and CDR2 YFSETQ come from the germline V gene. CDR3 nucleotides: TGCGCCAGCAGCTTGGGCCAGGGCGGGAACACCGGGGAGCTGTTTTTT. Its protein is CASSLGQGGNTGELFF. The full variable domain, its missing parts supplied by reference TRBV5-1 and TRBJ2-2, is KAGVTQTPRYLIKTRGQQVTLSCSPISGHRSVSWYQQTPGQGLQFLFEYFSETQRNKGNFPGRFSGRQFSNSRSEMNVSTLELGDSALYLCASSLGQGGNTGELFFGEGSRLTVL.

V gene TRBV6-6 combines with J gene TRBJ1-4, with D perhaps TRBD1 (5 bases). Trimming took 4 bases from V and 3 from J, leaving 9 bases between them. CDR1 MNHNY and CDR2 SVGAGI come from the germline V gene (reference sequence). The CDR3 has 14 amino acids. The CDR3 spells CASSFKTANEKLFF. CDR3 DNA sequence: TGTGCCAGCAGTTTTAAGACAGCTAATGAAAAACTGTTTTTT.

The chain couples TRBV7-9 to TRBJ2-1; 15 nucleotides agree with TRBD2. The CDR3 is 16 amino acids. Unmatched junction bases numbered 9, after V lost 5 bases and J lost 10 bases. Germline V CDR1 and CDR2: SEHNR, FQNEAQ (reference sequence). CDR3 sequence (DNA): TGTGCCAGCAGCCCTCTCGGACTAGCGGGAGGGATGGAGCAGTTCTTC. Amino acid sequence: CASSPLGLAGGMEQFF.

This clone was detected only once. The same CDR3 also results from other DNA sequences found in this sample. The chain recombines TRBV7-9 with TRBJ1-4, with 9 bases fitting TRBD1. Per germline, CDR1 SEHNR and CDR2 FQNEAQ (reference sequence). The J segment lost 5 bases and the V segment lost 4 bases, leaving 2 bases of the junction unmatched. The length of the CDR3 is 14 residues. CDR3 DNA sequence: TGTGCCAGCAGCTCCGGACAGGGGAATGAAAAACTGTTTTTT. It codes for CASSSGQGNEKLFF.